Listed below are T cell receptor beta chains from one sample, sequenced in a study of tumor and adjacent non-tumor tissue in lung cancer. TCRdb re-called the multiplex PCR reads with MiXCR, one entry per CDR3 protein. Among around 57,000 distinct CDR3 sequences listed, about 56% were seen once. Material: distant non-tumor lung tissue. The receptors were sampled from a man between 65 and 80 years old with non-small cell lung cancer. CDR3s include the opening cysteine and the closing phenylalanine or tryptophan. Fields, in order: J gene, clone size, V gene, D gene, CDR3 protein, CDR3 DNA. The D gene is left open where the match is weak. Rows give clone size only sometimes, using once, few, many, or a class for an expanded clone.

J gene: TRBJ2-1; clone size: -; V gene: TRBV4-1; D gene: -; CDR3 protein: CASSQVIAGPGTNEQFF; CDR3 DNA: TGCGCCAGCAGCCAAGTAATAGCTGGGCCCGGAACGAATGAGCAGTTCTTC
J gene: TRBJ2-3; clone size: many; V gene: TRBV6-5; D gene: TRBD2; CDR3 protein: CASSSSGSGSDTQYF; CDR3 DNA: TGTGCCAGCAGTTCTAGCGGGAGTGGGTCAGATACGCAGTATTTT
J gene: TRBJ2-7; clone size: -; V gene: TRBV11-2; D gene: -; CDR3 protein: CVSSSGDRNYEQYF; CDR3 DNA: TGTGTTAGTAGCTCAGGAGACAGAAACTACGAGCAGTACTTC
J gene: TRBJ2-4; clone size: once; V gene: TRBV6-1; D gene: TRBD2; CDR3 protein: CACSEPLTGGSRAKNIQYF; CDR3 DNA: TGTGCCTGCAGTGAACCCCTAACGGGGGGGTCACGGGCCAAAAACATTCAGTACTTC
J gene: TRBJ2-1; clone size: once; V gene: TRBV5-1; D gene: -; CDR3 protein: CTSSYSGTGSYNEQFF; CDR3 DNA: TGCACCAGCAGCTATTCCGGGACCGGCTCCTACAATGAGCAGTTCTTC
J gene: TRBJ2-2; clone size: -; V gene: TRBV28; D gene: -; CDR3 protein: CASSSGSSNTGELFF; CDR3 DNA: TGTGCCAGCAGTTCCGGGAGCTCGAACACCGGGGAGCTGTTTTTT
J gene: TRBJ1-3; clone size: many; V gene: TRBV6-1; D gene: -; CDR3 protein: CASSEAQEPGNTIYF; CDR3 DNA: TGTGCCAGCAGTGAAGCACAGGAGCCTGGAAACACCATATATTTT
J gene: TRBJ2-3; clone size: -; V gene: TRBV13; D gene: TRBD1; CDR3 protein: CANSLGQGSDTQYF; CDR3 DNA: TGTGCCAACAGCCTGGGACAGGGATCAGATACGCAGTATTTT
J gene: TRBJ2-3; clone size: -; V gene: TRBV4-1; D gene: TRBD1; CDR3 protein: CAGSQRQGVDQPQYF; CDR3 DNA: TGCGCCGGCAGCCAACGACAGGGAGTAGATCAGCCCCAGTATTTT
J gene: TRBJ2-7; clone size: many; V gene: TRBV6-2/TRBV6-3; D gene: TRBD2; CDR3 protein: CASSWGGMPYEQYF; CDR3 DNA: TGTGCCAGCAGTTGGGGGGGGATGCCCTACGAGCAGTACTTC
J gene: TRBJ1-5; clone size: many; V gene: TRBV4-1; D gene: TRBD1; CDR3 protein: CASSQQDRGNQPQHF; CDR3 DNA: TGCGCCAGCAGCCAACAAGACAGGGGGAATCAGCCCCAGCATTTT
J gene: TRBJ2-7; clone size: -; V gene: TRBV12-3/TRBV12-4; D gene: -; CDR3 protein: CVSSLAGWYEQYF; CDR3 DNA: TGTGTCAGCAGTTTAGCAGGCTGGTATGAGCAGTACTTC
J gene: TRBJ2-7; clone size: many; V gene: TRBV10-2; D gene: -; CDR3 protein: CASSDERRYEQYF; CDR3 DNA: TGCGCCAGCAGTGATGAACGGCGCTACGAGCAGTACTTC
J gene: TRBJ2-7; clone size: -; V gene: TRBV6-5; D gene: -; CDR3 protein: CANSHSSDSGSKRYF; CDR3 DNA: TGTGCCAACAGTCACTCCTCGGACAGCGGAAGTAAGCGGTACTTC
J gene: TRBJ2-6; clone size: -; V gene: TRBV11-2; D gene: -; CDR3 protein: CASSNRGLSSGANIQTF; CDR3 DNA: TGTGCTAGCAGCAACCGGGGCCTAAGCTCTGGGGCCAATATCCAGACTTTC
J gene: TRBJ2-7; clone size: -; V gene: TRBV20-1; D gene: -; CDR3 protein: CNASRVGRWVAYEQYF; CDR3 DNA: TGCAATGCTAGTCGGGTAGGGCGGTGGGTCGCCTACGAGCAGTACTTC
J gene: TRBJ2-3; clone size: -; V gene: TRBV5-1; D gene: -; CDR3 protein: CASSSGTSVSTDTLYF; CDR3 DNA: TGCGCCAGCAGCTCCGGGACCAGCGTCAGCACAGATACGCTGTATTTT
J gene: TRBJ2-7; clone size: many; V gene: TRBV6-1; D gene: -; CDR3 protein: CASGEGGDYEQYF; CDR3 DNA: TGTGCCAGCGGAGAAGGGGGGGACTACGAGCAGTACTTC
J gene: TRBJ1-5; clone size: -; V gene: TRBV6-2/TRBV6-3; D gene: -; CDR3 protein: CASSLHEFGNQPQHF; CDR3 DNA: TGTGCTAGCAGCTTACATGAATTCGGCAATCAGCCACAGCATTTT
J gene: TRBJ1-1; clone size: -; V gene: TRBV10-2; D gene: -; CDR3 protein: CASRAGQMIEAFF; CDR3 DNA: TGCGCCAGCAGAGCCGGGCAGATGATTGAAGCTTTCTTC
J gene: TRBJ2-1; clone size: many; V gene: TRBV11-1; D gene: -; CDR3 protein: CASSRKGSGASYNEQFF; CDR3 DNA: TGTGCCAGCAGCCGGAAGGGGAGCGGAGCTTCTTACAATGAGCAGTTCTTC
J gene: TRBJ2-5; clone size: -; V gene: TRBV12-3/TRBV12-4; D gene: -; CDR3 protein: CASSLRGGETHYF; CDR3 DNA: TGTGCCAGCAGTTTGAGGGGGGGGGAGACCCACTACTTC
J gene: TRBJ2-5; clone size: once; V gene: TRBV19; D gene: -; CDR3 protein: CASSRSGSETQYF; CDR3 DNA: TGTGCCAGTAGTCGGTCGGGTAGTGAGACCCAGTACTTC
J gene: TRBJ2-5; clone size: once; V gene: TRBV29-1; D gene: -; CDR3 protein: CSVDDRLQETQYF; CDR3 DNA: TGCAGTGTTGATGACAGACTGCAAGAGACCCAGTACTTC
J gene: TRBJ2-2; clone size: -; V gene: TRBV28; D gene: TRBD1; CDR3 protein: CASSPGTETNTGELFF; CDR3 DNA: TGTGCCAGCAGTCCTGGGACAGAAACGAACACCGGGGAGCTGTTTTTT
J gene: TRBJ2-1; clone size: -; V gene: TRBV5-1; D gene: TRBD1; CDR3 protein: CTSSKAGGAGNEQFF; CDR3 DNA: TGCACCAGCAGCAAGGCAGGGGGCGCAGGCAATGAGCAGTTCTTC
J gene: TRBJ2-1; clone size: once; V gene: TRBV11-2; D gene: -; CDR3 protein: CASDLVRGPYNEKFF; CDR3 DNA: TGTGCCAGCGACCTAGTTAGGGGTCCCTACAATGAGAAGTTCTTC
J gene: TRBJ2-7; clone size: -; V gene: TRBV30; D gene: TRBD1; CDR3 protein: CAWSDRDRGREQYF; CDR3 DNA: TGTGCCTGGAGTGACCGGGACAGGGGACGCGAGCAGTACTTC
J gene: TRBJ2-1; clone size: -; V gene: TRBV20-1; D gene: TRBD2; CDR3 protein: CSTALGVAGVRNEQFF; CDR3 DNA: TGCAGTACTGCCCTGGGGGTAGCGGGAGTCAGGAATGAGCAGTTCTTC
J gene: TRBJ2-7; clone size: few; V gene: TRBV5-5; D gene: TRBD2; CDR3 protein: CASSTRGGRGYEQYF; CDR3 DNA: TGTGCCAGCAGTACCCGGGGGGGCAGGGGCTACGAGCAGTACTTC
J gene: TRBJ2-2; clone size: -; V gene: TRBV28; D gene: -; CDR3 protein: CASLPTLPGAQKLFF; CDR3 DNA: TGTGCCAGCTTACCCACACTACCCGGCGCTCAAAAGCTGTTTTTT
J gene: TRBJ2-5; clone size: -; V gene: TRBV5-1; D gene: TRBD2; CDR3 protein: CASSLGIGLEGETQYF; CDR3 DNA: TGCGCCAGCAGCCTTGGGATAGGACTAGAAGGAGAGACCCAGTACTTC
J gene: TRBJ2-1; clone size: -; V gene: TRBV6-2/TRBV6-3; D gene: -; CDR3 protein: CASSYDEGGPYNEQFF; CDR3 DNA: TGTGCCAGCAGTTACGATGAGGGGGGCCCCTACAATGAGCAGTTCTTC
J gene: TRBJ1-1; clone size: -; V gene: TRBV11-2; D gene: TRBD1; CDR3 protein: CTSNRKATGTTEALF; CDR3 DNA: TGTACCAGCAACCGAAAAGCGACAGGGACCACTGAAGCTCTCTTT
J gene: TRBJ2-7; clone size: -; V gene: TRBV10-2; D gene: -; CDR3 protein: CASSKGEAWKQYF; CDR3 DNA: TGCGCCAGCAGTAAAGGGGAAGCTTGGAAGCAGTACTTC
J gene: TRBJ2-3; clone size: few; V gene: TRBV7-9; D gene: -; CDR3 protein: CASSGGKGFADTQYF; CDR3 DNA: TGTGCCAGCAGCGGCGGAAAGGGTTTCGCAGATACGCAGTATTTT
J gene: TRBJ2-5; clone size: many; V gene: TRBV6-5; D gene: TRBD2; CDR3 protein: CASSGGVAGQETQYF; CDR3 DNA: TGTGCCAGCAGCGGGGGGGTAGCGGGACAAGAGACCCAGTACTTC
J gene: TRBJ1-1; clone size: -; V gene: TRBV11-3; D gene: -; CDR3 protein: CASGQKYSAFF; CDR3 DNA: TGTGCCAGCGGCCAGAAGTATTCAGCTTTCTTT
J gene: TRBJ2-7; clone size: -; V gene: TRBV28; D gene: -; CDR3 protein: CDRRTSGILYEQYF; CDR3 DNA: TGTGACCGTAGAACTTCAGGGATACTATACGAGCAGTACTTC
J gene: TRBJ2-7; clone size: many; V gene: TRBV6-5; D gene: TRBD2; CDR3 protein: CASHQAGVDYEQYF; CDR3 DNA: TGTGCCAGCCATCAAGCGGGAGTAGACTACGAGCAGTACTTC
J gene: TRBJ2-2; clone size: -; V gene: TRBV5-5; D gene: -; CDR3 protein: CASSKNVNLPGVHTGELFF; CDR3 DNA: TGTGCCAGCAGTAAAAACGTTAACCTTCCGGGTGTTCACACCGGGGAGCTGTTTTTT
J gene: TRBJ2-5; clone size: -; V gene: TRBV12-3/TRBV12-4; D gene: -; CDR3 protein: CVSSFERGQGAETQYF; CDR3 DNA: TGTGTCAGTAGTTTTGAGCGAGGCCAAGGGGCAGAGACCCAGTACTTC
J gene: TRBJ2-3; clone size: many; V gene: TRBV5-5; D gene: -; CDR3 protein: CASSPEGAIQGDTQYF; CDR3 DNA: TGTGCCAGCAGCCCGGAGGGGGCAATTCAGGGAGATACGCAGTATTTT
J gene: TRBJ2-2; clone size: -; V gene: TRBV6-5; D gene: TRBD2; CDR3 protein: CAINLRASGVFPNTGELFF; CDR3 DNA: TGTGCCATCAACCTACGGGCTAGCGGGGTTTTCCCGAACACCGGGGAGCTGTTTTTT
J gene: TRBJ2-3; clone size: -; V gene: TRBV29-1; D gene: -; CDR3 protein: CNVRIPGPSRNTDTQYF; CDR3 DNA: TGCAACGTTAGGATCCCGGGGCCCTCTAGGAACACAGATACGCAGTATTTT
J gene: TRBJ2-6; clone size: -; V gene: TRBV5-1; D gene: -; CDR3 protein: CASSARQDSSGANVLTF; CDR3 DNA: TGCGCCAGCAGCGCAAGACAGGATTCCTCTGGGGCCAACGTCCTGACTTTC
J gene: TRBJ1-2; clone size: few; V gene: TRBV2; D gene: -; CDR3 protein: CASTKPTGGDYGYTF; CDR3 DNA: TGTGCCAGCACGAAACCTACCGGGGGAGACTATGGCTACACCTTC
J gene: TRBJ2-7; clone size: -; V gene: TRBV20-1; D gene: TRBD1; CDR3 protein: CSARGARTGGYEQYF; CDR3 DNA: TGCAGTGCTAGAGGGGCCAGGACAGGGGGCTACGAGCAGTACTTC
J gene: TRBJ2-2; clone size: -; V gene: TRBV29-1; D gene: TRBD2; CDR3 protein: CGVLAGATGQLFF; CDR3 DNA: TGCGGCGTTCTAGCGGGCGCGACCGGGCAGCTGTTTTTT
J gene: TRBJ2-5; clone size: once; V gene: TRBV29-1; D gene: TRBD2; CDR3 protein: CSVVLQAGDVWQETKYF; CDR3 DNA: TGCAGCGTTGTATTGCAAGCGGGAGATGTCTGGCAAGAGACCAAGTACTTC
J gene: TRBJ2-1; clone size: -; V gene: TRBV7-3; D gene: -; CDR3 protein: CASSLMRESRQFF; CDR3 DNA: TGTGCCAGCAGCTTAATGAGGGAGAGCCGGCAGTTCTTC
J gene: TRBJ2-2; clone size: -; V gene: TRBV11-2; D gene: -; CDR3 protein: CASGSSWVNTRELFF; CDR3 DNA: TGTGCCAGCGGCTCCTCATGGGTGAACACCAGGGAGCTGTTTTTT
J gene: TRBJ2-2; clone size: -; V gene: TRBV5-1; D gene: TRBD1; CDR3 protein: CASRDRPSTGELFF; CDR3 DNA: TGCGCCAGCAGGGACAGGCCGAGCACCGGGGAGCTGTTTTTT
J gene: TRBJ2-2; clone size: many; V gene: TRBV29-1; D gene: -; CDR3 protein: CSGRTATGELFF; CDR3 DNA: TGCAGCGGCAGGACTGCCACCGGGGAGCTGTTTTTT
J gene: TRBJ2-5; clone size: -; V gene: TRBV28; D gene: TRBD1; CDR3 protein: CASSDAGQGPATQYF; CDR3 DNA: TGTGCCAGCAGTGACGCGGGACAGGGGCCAGCGACCCAGTACTTC